A single sample is the source of the 32 T cell receptor beta chains below, sequenced in a study of CD8 T cells in ankylosing spondylitis. Study-wide results and limits: For ankylosing spondylitis blood, a TCR beta motif of about 8 highly homologous variants appeared characteristic.

The antigens of these receptors remain unknown. TCRdb independently ran MiXCR on the 5' RACE reads; one entry per CDR3 protein. The data contain roughly 670,000 distinct CDR3 sequences, roughly 20% of them singletons. The sample was blood, either unsorted or a sorted T cell fraction (not recorded which). Receptors were obtained from a male donor with ankylosing spondylitis.

The genes are TRBV20-1 and TRBJ2-3, with 9 nucleotides matching TRBD2. J lost 2 bases, V lost 3 bases, and 6 bases had no gene match. The CDR3 sequence is 15 residues long. Germline V gives CDR1 DFQATT, CDR2 SNEGSKA (reference sequence). CDR3 in amino acids: CSARAGGRYTDTQYF. DNA of the CDR3: TGCAGTGCTAGGGCGGGGGGGAGGTACACAGATACGCAGTATTTT.

The chain couples TRBV19 to TRBJ2-1; 8 positions match TRBD1. This CDR3 has 14 residues. Unmatched junction bases numbered 6, after V lost 3 bases and J lost 8 bases. Per the germline V gene, CDR1 is LNHDA and CDR2 is SQIVND (reference sequence). This chain's CDR3 is CASSISGQGHEQFF. CDR3 sequence (DNA): TGTGCCAGTAGTATCTCCGGACAGGGCCATGAGCAGTTCTTC. Variable domain in full (rest from reference TRBV19 and TRBJ2-1): DGGITQSPKYLFRKEGQNVTLSCEQNLNHDAMYWYRQDPGQGLRLIYYSQIVNDFQKGDIAEGYSVSREKKESFPLTVTSAQKNPTAFYLCASSISGQGHEQFFGPGTRLTVL.

The DNA for the CDR3 is TGTGCCAGCAGTGCCCCGGACAGGGGGGAGACCCAGTACTTC. Amino acid sequence: CASSAPDRGETQYF. The chain is built from TRBV12-3 or TRBV12-4 and TRBJ2-5; TRBD1 matches at 10 bases. The CDR3 sequence is 14 residues long. The V and J ends lost 5 bases and 5 bases, in that order; junction bases with no gene match: 5.

The rearrangement links TRBV6-5 to TRBJ2-1, with unresolved D. Germline V gene sequence: CDR1 MNHEY, CDR2 SVGAGI. CDR3 length: 13 amino acids. Trimming removed 4 bases at V and 8 bases at J, with 12 bases between. Written as DNA, the CDR3 is TGTGCCAGCAGTTTCTTATCGGGCGATGAGCAGTTCTTC. It specifies CASSFLSGDEQFF.

In its sample, this clonotype was seen a few times. The chain carries TRBV2 and TRBJ2-1; 7 nucleotides agree with TRBD2. CDR1 SNHLY and CDR2 FYNNEI come from the germline V gene. The trim removed 4 bases at V and 2 bases at J, leaving 5 bases unmatched. The CDR3 consists of 15 residues. CDR3 DNA: TGTGCCAGCAGTGGCGGCGGGAGAGCCTACAATGAGCAGTTCTTC. Translation gives CASSGGGRAYNEQFF.

The chain combines TRBV6-1 with TRBJ1-1, with TRBD1 matching 12 bases. The CDR3 sequence is 15 residues long. The germline V gene encodes CDR1 MNHNS and CDR2 SASEGT. J gave up 4 bases and V 3 bases, and 3 bases lay outside the gene matches. DNA of the CDR3: TGTGCCAGCAGTGACCCGGGACAGGGGGCCACTGAAGCTTTCTTT. Its protein product is CASSDPGQGATEAFF.

The DNA for the CDR3 is TGCGCCAGCCGAACCGGGACAGGGGACACCGGGGAGCTGTTTTTT. It specifies CASRTGTGDTGELFF. J is TRBJ2-2 and V is TRBV5-1, with 10 bases matching TRBD1. This CDR3 is 15 amino acids long. Germline-derived CDR1 and CDR2 are SGHRS and YFSETQ. V dropped 7 bases and J dropped 3; count of bases not matched to a gene: 6.

In this sample, this clonotype turned up a few times. This chain uses TRBV14 with TRBJ1-4; 7 bases are shared with TRBD1. Germline V gene sequence: CDR1 SGHDN, CDR2 FVKESK. V trimming: 4 bases; J trimming: 8 bases; junction bases outside the gene matches: 10. The length of the CDR3 is 15 residues. This CDR3 is CASSPPGQRLEKLFF. The CDR3 nucleotides read TGTGCCAGCAGCCCACCGGGACAGCGACTCGAAAAACTGTTTTTT.

The chain is built from TRBV12-3 or TRBV12-4 and TRBJ1-4; D may be TRBD1 (6 bases). Trimming removed 6 bases from V and 6 bases from J, with 20 bases in between. The CDR3 consists of 16 residues. The CDR3 DNA follows: TGTGCCAGCAGCAACAGGGAGGAGGGATGGGATGAAAAACTGTTTTTT. Translating gives CASSNREEGWDEKLFF.

The V and J genes are TRBV4-1 and TRBJ2-3, with D maybe TRBD1 (6 bases). Trimming took off 3 bases at V and 2 bases at J, with 9 bases between the two ends. Germline CDR1 is MGHRA and CDR2 is YSYEKL. The CDR3 contains 14 residues. CDR3 sequence: CASSHGQYTDTQYF. The CDR3 nucleotides are TGCGCCAGCAGCCATGGACAGTACACAGATACGCAGTATTTT.

This clonotype occurred many times. The chain combines TRBV5-6 with TRBJ1-1, with D perhaps matching TRBD1 (5 bases). CDR3 length: 13 residues. V lost 3 bases, J lost 5 bases, and 11 bases lay in between. Germline CDR1 is SGHDT and CDR2 is YYEEEE. The CDR3 coding sequence is TGTGCCAGCAGCTGGGGCGGGGCGACTGAAGCTTTCTTT. Translation: CASSWGGATEAFF.

About this clonotype itself: Since a much larger clone is just one base distant, this may be a read error. The chain combines TRBV7-9 with TRBJ1-1; D is uncertain. CDR1 is SEHNR and CDR2 is FQNEAQ in the germline V gene (reference sequence). This CDR3 comprises 12 residues. CDR3 sequence reads: CASSLMIPEPFF. The CDR3, as DNA: TGTGCCAGCAGCTTAATGATACCTGAACCTTTCTTT.

This CDR3 is CASSSRVTGELFF. The CDR3 DNA follows: TGTGCCAGCAGCTCAAGAGTAACCGGGGAGCTGTTTTTT. V gene TRBV7-9 combines with J gene TRBJ2-2; D is unresolved. The CDR3 loop spans 13 amino acids. CDR1 is SEHNR, CDR2 FQNEAQ, per germline (reference sequence). The V end was cut by 4 bases, the J end by 5 bases, with 8 bases between.

This chain uses TRBV9 with TRBJ1-3; 9 bases match TRBD1. Germline values: CDR1 SGDLS, CDR2 YYNGEE. After removal of 3 bases from V and 5 bases from J, the junction contained 9 bases not matched to a gene. This CDR3 is built from 16 residues. The DNA for the CDR3 is TGTGCCAGCAGCGCTCGGAGACAGGGGGAGAGAAACACCATATATTTT. Protein sequence: CASSARRQGERNTIYF. Looking up the rest from reference TRBV9 and TRBJ1-3 gives the full variable domain: DSGVTQTPKHLITATGQRVTLRCSPRSGDLSVYWYQQSLDQGLQFLIQYYNGEERAKGNILERFSAQQFPDLHSELNLSSLELGDSALYFCASSARRQGERNTIYFGEGSWLTVV.

This clonotype was seen a handful of times. Written as DNA, the CDR3 is TGTGCCAGCAGCCTTGAGGTGGGACTCACTTTCTTT. It encodes CASSLEVGLTFF. The chain has TRBV11-3 and TRBJ1-1; D may be TRBD1 (5 bases). Trimming took 5 bases from V and 12 from J, leaving 16 bases between them. The CDR3 sequence is 12 residues long. The germline V gene encodes CDR1 SGHNT and CDR2 YENEEA.

This clonotype occurred a few times. The chain carries TRBV7-2 and TRBJ1-4, with TRBD1 identical over 8 bases. J was trimmed by 8 bases and V by 5 bases; bases with no gene match: 10. Germline V gene data show CDR1 as SGHTA and CDR2 as FQGNSA. There are 15 residues in the CDR3. CDR3 bases: TGTGCCAGCAGCCTTCGGACAGGGATGGAAGAAAAACTGTTTTTT. Its protein product is CASSLRTGMEEKLFF.

The J gene is TRBJ2-7, the V gene TRBV18; D unclear. The CDR3 has 14 residues. Germline V lookup: CDR1 KGHSH, CDR2 LQKENI. V was shortened by 3 bases and J by 4 bases, with 13 bases between the two germline ends. This CDR3 reads CASSPGRISYEQYF. The CDR3 coding sequence is TGTGCCAGCTCACCGGGCAGGATTTCGTACGAGCAGTACTTC.

This clonotype was seen only a few times. One junction end disagrees with the germline gene, perhaps due to a read error. The chain links TRBV6-2 or TRBV6-3 to TRBJ2-1; 10 positions agree with TRBD1. Looked up from germline, CDR1 is MNHEY and CDR2 is SVGEGT. CDR3 size: 12 residues. In DNA form, the CDR3 reads TGTGCCAGCAGTTGGCCGGGACAGGGGATAGCTTTC. It yields the protein CASSWPGQGIAF.

This clonotype was seen a handful of times. The J gene is TRBJ2-4, the V gene TRBV4-1; tentatively, D is TRBD1 (5 bases). The V gene's germline CDR1 is MGHRA and CDR2 YSYEKL. V lost 4 bases and J 8 bases, leaving 21 bases between the germline ends. The CDR3 is 16 amino acids. The CDR3 loop is CASSPIDRWPRDIQYF. For the CDR3, the DNA is TGCGCCAGCAGCCCGATAGACCGATGGCCCAGGGACATTCAGTACTTC.

This clonotype has just a few counts. CDR3 residues: CASSETRVVGAGELFF. CDR3 nucleotides: TGTGCCAGCAGTGAAACCAGGGTAGTAGGAGCCGGGGAGCTGTTTTTT. This sequence joins TRBV2 and TRBJ2-2, with D possibly TRBD1 on 5 matching bases. The V gene lost 2 bases and the J gene lost 6 bases, with 16 bases spanning the gap. Germline CDR1 SNHLY, CDR2 FYNNEI. The CDR3 loop spans 16 amino acids.

This clonotype was counted a few times. The chain has TRBV20-1 and TRBJ1-4, with D unclear. V was pared by 0 bases and J by 6 bases, with 5 bases between. Germline CDR1 is DFQATT and CDR2 is SNEGSKA (reference sequence). CDR3 length: 12 residues. CDR3 amino acids: CSARDGYEKLFF. The CDR3 DNA follows: TGCAGTGCTAGAGACGGATATGAAAAACTGTTTTTT.

A few counts support this clonotype. The V call is TRBV12-3 or TRBV12-4, the J call TRBJ2-7; 7 nucleotides agree with TRBD2. Trimming cost V 2 bases and J 7 bases; bases outside gene matches: 5. This CDR3 comprises 13 residues. The CDR3 protein is CASSLHRTREQYF. DNA of the CDR3: TGTGCCAGCAGTTTACACCGGACTAGAGAGCAGTACTTC.

J is TRBJ2-3 and V is TRBV2, with TRBD2 matching 12 bases. CDR1 and CDR2 from the germline V gene are SNHLY and FYNNEI. The CDR3 covers 19 residues. V lost 2 bases and J lost 2; bases outside the gene matches: 11. The CDR3 DNA reads as TGTGCCAGCAGTGAATCCCCGACCGGGACTAGCGGGTTCACAGATACGCAGTATTTT. Amino acid sequence: CASSESPTGTSGFTDTQYF.

This clonotype was seen a few times. V usage is TRBV5-6 and J usage is TRBJ2-1; D is ambiguous. Germline V gives CDR1 SGHDT, CDR2 YYEEEE. The V gene lost 0 bases and the J gene lost 7 bases, with 17 bases spanning the gap. This CDR3 is built from 16 residues. CDR3 bases: TGTGCCAGCAGCTTGGCCAATCTGGGGATGGCGAATGAGCAGTTCTTC. Translating gives CASSLANLGMANEQFF. The whole variable domain, filled in from reference TRBV5-6 and TRBJ2-1, reads DAGVTQSPTHLIKTRGQQVTLRCSPKSGHDTVSWYQQALGQGPQFIFQYYEEEERQRGNFPDRFSGHQFPNYSSELNVNALLLGDSALYLCASSLANLGMANEQFFGPGTRLTVL.

The chain is built from TRBV5-1 and TRBJ2-1; the match to TRBD2 covers 10 bases. J lost 6 bases, V lost 4 bases, and 7 bases had no gene match. The CDR3 covers 15 residues. Looked up from germline, CDR1 is SGHRS and CDR2 is YFSETQ. The DNA of the CDR3 is TGCGCCAGCAGCATACTAGCGGGATTTGGCAATGAGCAGTTCTTC. This codes for CASSILAGFGNEQFF.

The table lists this clonotype with a few counts. The chain recombines TRBV3-1 with TRBJ2-1, with D perhaps TRBD2 (5 bases). Deletions cut 4 bases from V and 2 bases from J, with 12 bases between. Per germline, CDR1 LGHDT and CDR2 YNNKEL (reference sequence). The CDR3 has 15 amino acids. The DNA for the CDR3 is TGTGCCAGCAGCCCCGGACCTAGCCCCTACAATGAGCAGTTCTTC. Protein product: CASSPGPSPYNEQFF.

Ten or more counts support this clonotype. This rearrangement joins TRBV29-1 to TRBJ1-1, with D maybe TRBD1 (6 bases). The V end was cut by 1 base, the J end by 5 bases, with 17 bases between. CDR1 is SQVTM and CDR2 is ANQGSEA in the germline V gene. This CDR3 has 15 residues. The CDR3 loop reads CSVEVSGTTGTEAFF. The CDR3 DNA is TGCAGCGTTGAAGTTTCTGGGACAACGGGGACTGAAGCTTTCTTT.

This clonotype was counted a few times. The chain recombines TRBV6-2 or TRBV6-3 with TRBJ2-7, with unresolved D. The V end was cut by 0 bases, the J end by 2 bases, with 14 bases between. This CDR3 contains 16 residues. Per the germline V gene, CDR1 is MNHEY and CDR2 is SVGEGT. As DNA, the CDR3 is TGTGCCAGCAGTTACTCGAGGATGCAGTTTACCTACGAGCAGTACTTC. Its protein product is CASSYSRMQFTYEQYF.

V and J are TRBV5-1 and TRBJ1-5; D is undetermined. Trimming took 4 bases from V and 9 from J, leaving 8 bases between them. The CDR3 has 11 amino acids. The germline V gene encodes CDR1 SGHRS and CDR2 YFSETQ. CDR3 nucleotides: TGCGCCAGCAGCAAGGAAAGGCCCCAGCATTTT. Its translation: CASSKERPQHF.

This clonotype appeared a few times. The rearrangement links TRBV20-1 to TRBJ1-6, with D maybe TRBD1 (5 bases). The CDR3 loop spans 14 amino acids. V was clipped by 3 bases and J by 9 bases, with 15 bases between them. CDR1 is DFQATT and CDR2 is SNEGSKA in the germline V gene (reference sequence). The CDR3 coding sequence is TGCAGTGCTAGGACCGGGGGGGATGGTTCACCCCTCCACTTT. Amino acid sequence: CSARTGGDGSPLHF.

The gene calls are TRBV18 and TRBJ2-7; D call uncertain. The CDR3 is 12 residues long. Looked up from germline, CDR1 is KGHSH and CDR2 is LQKENI. V was shortened by 3 bases and J by 3 bases, with 6 bases between the two germline ends. For the CDR3, the DNA is TGTGCCAGCTCACCTGAGAGCTACGAGCAGTACTTC. This sequence encodes CASSPESYEQYF.

This clonotype was observed a handful of times. This chain joins TRBV11-1 and TRBJ1-6, with no clear D. Germline V CDR1 and CDR2: SGHAT, FQDESV (reference sequence). V was pared by 3 bases and J by 7 bases, with 10 bases between. This CDR3 region has 14 residues. The CDR3 loop reads CASSLGWMNSPLHF. The CDR3, as DNA: TGTGCCAGCAGCTTGGGGTGGATGAATTCACCCCTCCACTTT. Combining the CDR3 with reference TRBV11-1 and TRBJ1-6 gives the whole variable domain EAEVAQSPRYKITEKSQAVAFWCDPISGHATLYWYRQILGQGPELLVQFQDESVVDDSQLPKDRFSAERLKGVDSTLKIQPAELGDSAMYLCASSLGWMNSPLHFGNGTRLTVT.